A selection of T cell receptor beta chains follows, all from one sample in a study of blood T cell repertoires in COVID-19. Profiled with immunoSEQ multiplex PCR; TCRdb holds only in-frame clones, not every one. The data hold about 120,000 clones, with roughly 74% observed a single time. The sample taken for sequencing was peripheral blood. The receptors shown here come from a man aged 60-69 years with acute or convalescent COVID-19. Each CDR3 is given with its conserved first and last residue. The order of the fields is D gene, clone size, J gene, V gene, CDR3 DNA, CDR3 protein. D genes are given only for firm matches. Not all rows give a size; the values are once, few, many and, for expanded clones, a class.

d_gene: NA; abundance: NA; j_gene: TRBJ1-3; v_gene: TRBV7-8; CDR3nt: TGTGCCAGCAGTTACAGGGTACGATCTGGAAACACCATATATTTT; CDR3aa: CASSYRVRSGNTIYF
d_gene: NA; abundance: NA; j_gene: TRBJ2-2; v_gene: TRBV5-6; CDR3nt: TGTGCCAGCAGCTTTCGGTCCGGGGAGCTGTTTTTT; CDR3aa: CASSFRSGELFF
d_gene: TRBD1; abundance: NA; j_gene: TRBJ1-1; v_gene: TRBV27; CDR3nt: TGTGCCAGCAGTTCCCAACCCCGACAGGGTAGGACTGAAGCTTTCTTT; CDR3aa: CASSSQPRQGRTEAFF
d_gene: TRBD1; abundance: once; j_gene: TRBJ2-7; v_gene: TRBV3-1/TRBV3-2; CDR3nt: TGTGCCAGCAGCCCTGGACAGGGCTACGAGCAGTACTTC; CDR3aa: CASSPGQGYEQYF
d_gene: NA; abundance: NA; j_gene: TRBJ2-7; v_gene: TRBV7-6; CDR3nt: TGTGCCAGCAGCTTAGCCCAGGACTACGAGCAGTACTTC; CDR3aa: CASSLAQDYEQYF
d_gene: NA; abundance: NA; j_gene: TRBJ1-4; v_gene: TRBV14; CDR3nt: TGTGCCAGCAGCCAAGAGTCTCGGGAAAAACTGTTTTTT; CDR3aa: CASSQESREKLFF
d_gene: NA; abundance: few; j_gene: TRBJ2-7; v_gene: TRBV10-3; CDR3nt: TGTGCCATCAGCATAGACAAAGAGCAGTACTTC; CDR3aa: CAISIDKEQYF
d_gene: NA; abundance: NA; j_gene: TRBJ1-1; v_gene: TRBV11-1; CDR3nt: TGTGCCAGCGAAGCCCGGAGGAACACTGAAGCTTTCTTT; CDR3aa: CASEARRNTEAFF
d_gene: NA; abundance: NA; j_gene: TRBJ1-2; v_gene: TRBV7-9; CDR3nt: TGTGCCAGCAGCTACGGGACATCATATGGCTACACCTTC; CDR3aa: CASSYGTSYGYTF
d_gene: TRBD1; abundance: NA; j_gene: TRBJ2-5; v_gene: TRBV5-1; CDR3nt: TGCGCCAGCAGCTCGATCGGGACAGGGCCCATTCATACCCAGTACTTC; CDR3aa: CASSSIGTGPIHTQYF
d_gene: NA; abundance: NA; j_gene: TRBJ1-1; v_gene: TRBV5-6; CDR3nt: TGTGCCAGCAGCTTAGGAGGGACCATGAACACTGAAGCTTTCTTT; CDR3aa: CASSLGGTMNTEAFF
d_gene: TRBD1; abundance: NA; j_gene: TRBJ1-5; v_gene: TRBV27; CDR3nt: TGTGCCAGCAGTAACAGGGGAGTCAATCAGCCCCAGCATTTT; CDR3aa: CASSNRGVNQPQHF
d_gene: NA; abundance: NA; j_gene: TRBJ2-7; v_gene: TRBV25-1; CDR3nt: TGTGACAAGCGGAACGTACGGGCTTACGAGCAGTACTTC; CDR3aa: CDKRNVRAYEQYF
d_gene: NA; abundance: once; j_gene: TRBJ1-2; v_gene: TRBV7-9; CDR3nt: TGTGCCAGCAGCGCCCCCAGGGGAGCTAACTATGGCTACACCTTC; CDR3aa: CASSAPRGANYGYTF
d_gene: TRBD2; abundance: once; j_gene: TRBJ2-3; v_gene: TRBV3-1/TRBV3-2; CDR3nt: TGTGCCAGCAGCCAGACTAGCGGGGGGCCCCAAGTGCAGTATTTT; CDR3aa: CASSQTSGGPQVQYF
d_gene: NA; abundance: NA; j_gene: TRBJ2-2; v_gene: TRBV11-2; CDR3nt: TGTGCCAGCAGCCGCTACGGTGGGGAGCCCATCACCGGGGAGCTGTTTTTT; CDR3aa: CASSRYGGEPITGELFF
d_gene: NA; abundance: NA; j_gene: TRBJ2-7; v_gene: TRBV10-3; CDR3nt: TGTGCCATCAGTGAGTCAGAGCGAGGATTACGAGAGCAGTACTTC; CDR3aa: CAISESERGLREQYF
d_gene: NA; abundance: NA; j_gene: TRBJ2-3; v_gene: TRBV30; CDR3nt: TGTGCCTGGAGCAGGACTAGCACAGATACGCAGTATTTT; CDR3aa: CAWSRTSTDTQYF
d_gene: NA; abundance: NA; j_gene: TRBJ1-2; v_gene: TRBV19; CDR3nt: TGTGCCAGTAGTCAGGGGTTCGGCGGCTACACCTTC; CDR3aa: CASSQGFGGYTF
d_gene: NA; abundance: NA; j_gene: TRBJ2-1; v_gene: TRBV4-1; CDR3nt: TGCGCCAGCAGCCAAGATCGGGGGACTGTCCCTTCACGGGATGAGCAGTTCTTC; CDR3aa: CASSQDRGTVPSRDEQFF
d_gene: TRBD1; abundance: few; j_gene: TRBJ1-1; v_gene: TRBV10-1; CDR3nt: TGCGCCAGCAGTGAGTGGACAGGGGCAGGGAAAGCTTTCTTT; CDR3aa: CASSEWTGAGKAFF
d_gene: TRBD2; abundance: NA; j_gene: TRBJ2-5; v_gene: TRBV24-1; CDR3nt: TGTGCCACCAGTGACCCCGGACTAGCGGGGATCCAAGAGACCCAGTACTTC; CDR3aa: CATSDPGLAGIQETQYF
d_gene: NA; abundance: NA; j_gene: TRBJ1-2; v_gene: TRBV5-1; CDR3nt: TGCGCCAGCAGCTTGAGGGTTACTGGAGGCTATGGCTACACCTTC; CDR3aa: CASSLRVTGGYGYTF
d_gene: NA; abundance: once; j_gene: TRBJ2-5; v_gene: TRBV11-2; CDR3nt: TGTGCCAGCAGCTTAGGTCAAGATCAGAAAGAGACCCAGTACTTC; CDR3aa: CASSLGQDQKETQYF
d_gene: TRBD1; abundance: NA; j_gene: TRBJ2-3; v_gene: TRBV7-8; CDR3nt: TGTGCCAGCAGCTACCAGACAGGGCTCGGGGTAAGGGATACGCAGTATTTT; CDR3aa: CASSYQTGLGVRDTQYF
d_gene: NA; abundance: NA; j_gene: TRBJ2-1; v_gene: TRBV5-6; CDR3nt: TGTGCCAGCAGCTTGTTAGGGGGCTCCTACAATGAGCAGTTCTTC; CDR3aa: CASSLLGGSYNEQFF
d_gene: TRBD1; abundance: few; j_gene: TRBJ2-7; v_gene: TRBV6-5; CDR3nt: TGTGCCAGCAGGGGAACACAGGGGTACGAGCAGTACTTC; CDR3aa: CASRGTQGYEQYF
d_gene: TRBD2; abundance: NA; j_gene: TRBJ2-1; v_gene: TRBV4-1; CDR3nt: TGCGCCAGCAGCCAATCTACAACTAGCGGGAGCTACAATGAGCAGTTCTTC; CDR3aa: CASSQSTTSGSYNEQFF
d_gene: NA; abundance: few; j_gene: TRBJ1-2; v_gene: TRBV29-1; CDR3nt: TGCAGCGTTGAAGGTCCGGGGGGCGGCTATGGCTACACCTTC; CDR3aa: CSVEGPGGGYGYTF
d_gene: NA; abundance: NA; j_gene: TRBJ2-1; v_gene: TRBV28; CDR3nt: TGTGCCAGCAGCTACCCGCGGCCGGGAAATGAGCAGTTCTTC; CDR3aa: CASSYPRPGNEQFF
d_gene: NA; abundance: once; j_gene: TRBJ1-2; v_gene: TRBV28; CDR3nt: TGTGCCAGCAGTTCCCTTTCCCCAGGCTATGGCTACACCTTC; CDR3aa: CASSSLSPGYGYTF
d_gene: TRBD1; abundance: NA; j_gene: TRBJ2-5; v_gene: TRBV29-1; CDR3nt: TGCAGCGTCCAAGAGGGCAGGGGGCGCGGAGAGACCCAGTACTTC; CDR3aa: CSVQEGRGRGETQYF
d_gene: NA; abundance: NA; j_gene: TRBJ2-7; v_gene: TRBV4-2; CDR3nt: TGTGCCAGCAGCCAACCCGACGGACTGTCTGGCGAGCAGTACTTC; CDR3aa: CASSQPDGLSGEQYF
d_gene: NA; abundance: NA; j_gene: TRBJ1-6; v_gene: TRBV30; CDR3nt: TGTGCCTGGAGTCAACAGGGTATCGGTTCACCCCTCCACTTT; CDR3aa: CAWSQQGIGSPLHF
d_gene: NA; abundance: NA; j_gene: TRBJ2-1; v_gene: TRBV27; CDR3nt: TGTGCCAGCAGTTTATTCAGTGAGCAGTTCTTC; CDR3aa: CASSLFSEQFF
d_gene: NA; abundance: NA; j_gene: TRBJ2-1; v_gene: TRBV5-6; CDR3nt: TGTGCCAGCAGCTTTAGACAGAAGATTTACAATGAGCAGTTCTTC; CDR3aa: CASSFRQKIYNEQFF
d_gene: NA; abundance: NA; j_gene: TRBJ2-3; v_gene: TRBV9; CDR3nt: TGTGCCAGCAGCGTAGTGGCCAGCACAGATACGCAGTATTTT; CDR3aa: CASSVVASTDTQYF
d_gene: NA; abundance: NA; j_gene: TRBJ2-1; v_gene: TRBV3-1/TRBV3-2; CDR3nt: TGTGCCAGCACCCAAGGCGAGTTGTACAATGAGCAGTTCTTC; CDR3aa: CASTQGELYNEQFF
d_gene: TRBD1; abundance: NA; j_gene: TRBJ1-5; v_gene: TRBV19; CDR3nt: TGTGCCAGTGGGGACAGGGGACAGCAGCCCCAGCATTTT; CDR3aa: CASGDRGQQPQHF
d_gene: NA; abundance: NA; j_gene: TRBJ2-5; v_gene: TRBV2; CDR3nt: TGTGCCAGCAGTGAAGTTGGGGCTTCTAGGGAGACCCAGTACTTC; CDR3aa: CASSEVGASRETQYF
d_gene: TRBD1; abundance: NA; j_gene: TRBJ2-7; v_gene: TRBV20-1; CDR3nt: TGCAGTGCTGACACAGGGGACGAGCAGTACTTC; CDR3aa: CSADTGDEQYF
d_gene: NA; abundance: NA; j_gene: TRBJ1-4; v_gene: TRBV5-8; CDR3nt: TGTGCCAGCAGCCCGGGTGGGGCGTTTAATGAAAAACTGTTTTTT; CDR3aa: CASSPGGAFNEKLFF
d_gene: TRBD1; abundance: NA; j_gene: TRBJ1-1; v_gene: TRBV29-1; CDR3nt: TGCAGCGCTGAACAGGGGGCCCACCCTATGAACACTGAAGCTTTCTTT; CDR3aa: CSAEQGAHPMNTEAFF